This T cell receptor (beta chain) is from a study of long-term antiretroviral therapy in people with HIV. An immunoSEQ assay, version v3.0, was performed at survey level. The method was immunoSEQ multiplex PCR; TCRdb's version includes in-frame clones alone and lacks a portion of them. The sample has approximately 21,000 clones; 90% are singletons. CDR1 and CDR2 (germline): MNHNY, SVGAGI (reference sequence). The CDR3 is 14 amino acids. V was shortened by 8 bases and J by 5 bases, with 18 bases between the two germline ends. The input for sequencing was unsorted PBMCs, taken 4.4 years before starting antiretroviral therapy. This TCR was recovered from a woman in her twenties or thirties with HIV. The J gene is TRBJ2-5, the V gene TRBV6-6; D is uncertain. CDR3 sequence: CASRMARIGETQYF. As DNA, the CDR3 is TGTGCCAGCCGTATGGCCCGGATAGGGGAGACCCAGTACTTC.